The 30 T cell receptor beta chains below come from one sample, sequenced in a study of technical replicates of blood from a few donors. The protocol was immunoSEQ multiplex PCR, while the TCRdb copy is restricted to in-frame clones and leaves out a portion. The table has some 85,000 clones, around 94% seen once; the top ten hold about 0.39%. The sequenced sample was T cells isolated from PBMCs. The receptors stem from a human donor in good health.

V is TRBV7-9 and J is TRBJ2-3; unclear D gene. Germline loops: CDR1 SEHNR, CDR2 FQNEAQ (reference sequence). CDR3 length: 12 amino acids. The ends were cut back, 5 bases at V and 6 bases at J, with 9 bases in the middle. As DNA, the CDR3 is TGTGCCAGCAGCGCACCCGGTGATACGCAGTATTTT. Its protein product is CASSAPGDTQYF.

This clone was seen a single time. V gene TRBV10-2 combines with J gene TRBJ2-2; TRBD2 matches 14 bases. Germline V gene data show CDR1 as WSHSY and CDR2 as SAAADI. The CDR3 runs 20 residues. The V gene end was trimmed by 0 bases and the J gene end by 6 bases; junction bases not matched to a gene: 12. This CDR3 reads CASSESILGGLAGDSGELFF. In DNA form, the CDR3 reads TGCGCCAGCAGTGAGTCGATCTTAGGGGGACTAGCGGGAGATTCCGGGGAGCTGTTTTTT.

The V call is TRBV5-8, the J call TRBJ2-7; no clear D. The CDR3 contains 13 residues. The germline V gene encodes CDR1 SGHTS and CDR2 YDEGEE. V gave up 9 bases and J gave up 3 bases, with 16 bases separating them. The CDR3 sequence is CATEDRVSYEQYF. The CDR3 DNA reads as TGTGCCACCGAGGATCGGGTCAGCTACGAGCAGTACTTC. The full variable domain, in which reference TRBV5-8 and TRBJ2-7 provide the parts outside the CDR3, is EAGVTQSPTHLIKTRGQQATLRCSPISGHTSVYWYQQALGLGLQFLLWYDEGEERNRGNFPPRFSGRQFPNYSSELNVNALELEDSALYLCATEDRVSYEQYFGPGTRLTVT.

This clone was seen only once. The V call is TRBV6-1, the J call TRBJ1-1; D remains unclear. This CDR3 comprises 12 residues. Germline V gene data show CDR1 as MNHNS and CDR2 as SASEGT. With 8 bases removed from V and 4 bases from J, the gap between germline ends came to 11 bases. CDR3 loop: CASAQARTEAFF. The CDR3 DNA follows: TGTGCCAGCGCCCAGGCGCGCACTGAAGCTTTCTTT.

Only one count was recorded for this clone. The rearrangement links TRBV30 to TRBJ2-5; no reliable D call. The CDR3 contains 11 residues. Germline V gene data show CDR1 as GTSNPN and CDR2 as SVGIG (reference sequence). V was shortened by 5 bases and J by 4 bases, with 8 bases between the two germline ends. The DNA for the CDR3 is TGTGCCTGGGCTAATGGAGAGACCCAGTACTTC. Its protein product is CAWANGETQYF.

This clone was detected only once. This sequence joins TRBV6-5 and TRBJ2-5; no clear D gene. The CDR3 covers 14 residues. Trimming took 7 bases from V and 0 from J, leaving 12 bases between them. CDR1 and CDR2 (germline): MNHEY, SVGAGI. The CDR3 is CASKTALYQETQYF. In DNA, the CDR3 is TGTGCCAGCAAAACAGCCCTTTACCAAGAGACCCAGTACTTC.

This clone was picked up one time. This chain uses TRBV7-9 with TRBJ1-2; D is perhaps TRBD1 (6 bases). The CDR3 has 14 residues. V lost 2 bases, J lost 7 bases, and 14 bases lay in between. The germline gives CDR1 SEHNR, CDR2 FQNEAQ (reference sequence). This chain's CDR3 is CASSLQTGRGGYTF. The CDR3 DNA sequence: TGTGCCAGCAGCTTACAAACAGGGCGTGGTGGCTACACCTTC.

The table lists this clone with a few counts. A read error may account for a junction end that differs from germline. J is TRBJ2-7 and V is TRBV19; TRBD1 aligns across 8 bases. Germline loops: CDR1 LNHDA, CDR2 SQIVND (reference sequence). The CDR3 contains 14 residues. In DNA form, the CDR3 reads TGTGCCAGTAGCCCGGGACAGGCCTCCTCCGAGCAGTACTTC. This encodes CASSPGQASSEQYF.

The J gene is TRBJ2-3, the V gene TRBV7-3, with D possibly TRBD1 on 6 matching bases. The CDR3 is 15 residues long. Germline V gene data show CDR1 as SGHTA and CDR2 as FQGTGA. The V end was cut by 2 bases, the J end by 4 bases, with 13 bases between. The CDR3 protein is CASSLLSRGSDTQYF. The CDR3 nucleotides read TGTGCCAGCAGCTTACTGTCCAGGGGATCAGATACGCAGTATTTT.

This chain uses TRBV6-5 with TRBJ2-5; maybe TRBD1 (8 bases). This CDR3 region has 14 residues. V dropped 8 bases and J dropped 5 bases, with 18 bases sitting between them. Germline CDR1 MNHEY, CDR2 SVGAGI. The CDR3 reads CASRGGDRRETQYF. CDR3 sequence (DNA): TGTGCCAGCCGAGGGGGGGACAGGAGGGAGACCCAGTACTTC.

The chain is built from TRBV5-1 and TRBJ2-1, with TRBD2 as a possible D gene (5 bases). This CDR3 region has 12 residues. With 3 bases removed from V and 10 bases from J, the gap between germline ends came to 11 bases. CDR1 is SGHRS, CDR2 YFSETQ, per germline. The CDR3 sequence: CASSSDSGEQFF. In DNA, the CDR3 is TGCGCCAGCAGCTCGGACTCGGGGGAGCAGTTCTTC.

The genes are TRBV6-5 and TRBJ2-7; TRBD2 matches 8 bases. The CDR3 consists of 15 residues. CDR1 and CDR2 from the germline V gene are MNHEY and SVGAGI. J was trimmed by 2 bases and V by 2 bases; bases with no gene match: 5. The CDR3 reads CASSYPGGEAYEQYF. The CDR3, as DNA: TGTGCCAGCAGTTACCCCGGGGGGGAAGCCTACGAGCAGTACTTC.

V usage is TRBV6-6 and J usage is TRBJ1-5, with D tentatively TRBD1 (6 bases). The CDR3 runs 16 residues. The germline CDR1 and CDR2 sequences are MNHNY and SVGAGI (reference sequence). V was trimmed by 8 bases and J by 0 bases, leaving 17 bases between them. The CDR3 here is CASSAGALYSNQPQHF. The CDR3 nucleotides read TGTGCCAGCTCCGCGGGGGCTCTTTATAGCAATCAGCCCCAGCATTTT.

The rearrangement joins TRBV5-5 to TRBJ2-7, with 8 positions matching TRBD1. The V and J ends lost 4 bases and 5 bases, in that order; junction bases with no gene match: 11. The CDR3 consists of 15 residues. Germline assignment: CDR1 SGHKS and CDR2 YYEKEE (reference sequence). CDR3 sequence (DNA): TGTGCCAGCAGCCCTGGACAGGGCCACCTCAACGAGCAGTACTTC. It codes for CASSPGQGHLNEQYF.

This clone was seen once. This rearrangement joins TRBV29-1 to TRBJ1-1; 9 bases match TRBD1. This CDR3 region has 14 residues. J lost 2 bases, V lost 6 bases, and 7 bases had no gene match. CDR1 and CDR2 from the germline V gene are SQVTM and ANQGSEA. Here the CDR3 reads CSVGDRDINTEAFF. For the CDR3, the DNA is TGCAGCGTCGGGGACAGGGATATAAACACTGAAGCTTTCTTT.

This chain links TRBV9 with TRBJ2-3; D unresolved. V was pared by 0 bases and J by 1 base, with 15 bases between. CDR1 is SGDLS, CDR2 YYNGEE, per germline. The CDR3 runs to 17 residues. The CDR3, as DNA: TGTGCCAGCAGCGTAGGGGCGCAGGCGTCTGGCACAGATACGCAGTATTTT. Translated: CASSVGAQASGTDTQYF.

In DNA form, the CDR3 reads TGTGCCTTTACAGCCAACATTCAGTACTTC. Translation: CAFTANIQYF. This chain connects TRBV30 to TRBJ2-4; D remains unclear. Trimming removed 7 bases at V and 7 bases at J, with 8 bases between. The CDR3 covers 10 residues. CDR1 is GTSNPN and CDR2 is SVGIG in the germline V gene (reference sequence).

As DNA, the CDR3 is TGTGCCAGCAGTTCCGGACAGGGGAGAGAGACCCAGTACTTC. This codes for CASSSGQGRETQYF. The rearrangement links TRBV7-6 to TRBJ2-5, with 9 bases matching TRBD1. Germline loops: CDR1 SGHVS, CDR2 FNYEAQ. The V segment lost 6 bases and the J segment 4 bases; nucleotides outside the gene matches: 6. The CDR3 is 14 residues long. Combining the CDR3 with reference TRBV7-6 and TRBJ2-5 gives the whole variable domain GAGVSQSPRYKVTKRGQDVALRCDPISGHVSLYWYRQALGQGPEFLTYFNYEAQQDKSGLPNDRFSAERPEGSISTLTIQRTEQRDSAMYRCASSSGQGRETQYFGPGTRLLVL.

This chain connects TRBV5-8 to TRBJ2-7; TRBD2 agrees at 9 bases. The CDR3 loop spans 15 amino acids. In germline, CDR1 is SGHTS, CDR2 YDEGEE. Trimming at V came to 4 bases and at J to 2 bases, leaving 7 bases not matched to a gene. CDR3 DNA: TGTGCCAGCAGCCTGGTGGCTAGCGGGGCCTACGAGCAGTACTTC. This encodes CASSLVASGAYEQYF.

CDR3 protein: CASSVTGYNEQFF. The CDR3 DNA sequence: TGTGCCAGCAGTGTTACCGGGTACAATGAGCAGTTCTTC. The chain couples TRBV2 to TRBJ2-1, with D hard to call. From germline, CDR1 is SNHLY and CDR2 FYNNEI. The V and J ends lost 4 bases and 4 bases respectively, with 8 bases between them. This CDR3 has 13 residues.

The CDR3 nucleotides are TGTGCCAGCAGTGCGACAGCCCTCTCCTATGGCTACACCTTC. It encodes CASSATALSYGYTF. V is TRBV5-4 and J is TRBJ1-2; weak D call: TRBD1 (5 bases). Trimming removed 5 bases from V and 4 bases from J, with 15 bases in between. Germline V CDR1 and CDR2: SGHNT, YYREEE (reference sequence). The CDR3 runs to 14 residues.

The gene calls are TRBV27 and TRBJ1-5, with 8 nucleotides matching TRBD1. The germline CDR1 and CDR2 sequences are MNHEY and SMNVEV (reference sequence). The CDR3 loop spans 17 amino acids. With V trimmed by 5 bases and J by 4 bases, 13 bases remained unmatched. The DNA for the CDR3 is TGTGCCAGCAGTCAGCTAACCGGGACAGGCCCAAATCAGCCCCAGCATTTT. Amino acids: CASSQLTGTGPNQPQHF.

The chain has TRBV9 and TRBJ2-7; D is possibly TRBD2 (6 bases). Trimming pared 0 bases from V and 5 bases from J, leaving 12 bases between. Germline V gives CDR1 SGDLS, CDR2 YYNGEE. The CDR3 covers 14 residues. The CDR3 DNA reads TGTGCCAGCAGCGTAGGGGGGGAGAGCAACGAGCAGTACTTC. This gives the protein CASSVGGESNEQYF.

This chain joins TRBV29-1 and TRBJ2-1, with 15 bases identical to TRBD2. The CDR3 loop spans 16 amino acids. Germline V CDR1 and CDR2: SQVTM, ANQGSEA. The junction had 11 bases not matched to a gene; V was cut back by 7 bases and J by 7 bases. The CDR3: CSAGLAGGQGGNEQFF. The CDR3 DNA reads TGCAGCGCTGGACTAGCGGGAGGGCAGGGCGGGAATGAGCAGTTCTTC.

The chain couples TRBV28 to TRBJ1-2; possible D gene TRBD1, 6 bases. This CDR3 is built from 14 residues. CDR1 and CDR2 (germline): MDHEN, SYDVKM. The V and J ends lost 2 bases and 4 bases respectively, with 11 bases between them. The CDR3 DNA follows: TGTGCCAGCAGTTTAGGGGACATCTCCTATGGCTACACCTTC. Protein: CASSLGDISYGYTF.

This chain uses TRBV7-9 with TRBJ1-1; the D is unclear. CDR1 and CDR2 (germline): SEHNR, FQNEAQ (reference sequence). Trimming left V 4 bases short and J 4 bases short, with 13 bases between. The CDR3 has 14 amino acids. The CDR3 here is CASSSYPRSTEAFF. The DNA for the CDR3 is TGTGCCAGCAGCTCTTACCCTCGTAGCACTGAAGCTTTCTTT.

This chain links TRBV30 with TRBJ1-5; 10 positions agree with TRBD1. CDR3 length: 14 amino acids. J was trimmed by 4 bases and V by 1 base; bases with no gene match: 1. Germline loops: CDR1 GTSNPN, CDR2 SVGIG (reference sequence). The CDR3 sequence is CAWSADRGNQPQHF. CDR3 nucleotide sequence: TGTGCCTGGAGTGCGGACAGGGGGAATCAGCCCCAGCATTTT.

The rearrangement links TRBV4-1 to TRBJ2-5, with 11 nucleotides matching TRBD2. Germline V lookup: CDR1 MGHRA, CDR2 YSYEKL. V was clipped by 1 base and J by 2 bases; unmatched bases: 15. This CDR3 is built from 20 residues. The CDR3 DNA sequence: TGCGCCAGCAGCCAAGCCGGGAACTATAAGGGACTAGCGGAACAAGAGACCCAGTACTTC. Protein product: CASSQAGNYKGLAEQETQYF.

The chain has TRBV5-6 and TRBJ1-2; D remains ambiguous. The CDR3 length is 12 residues. Per germline, CDR1 SGHDT and CDR2 YYEEEE. V gave up 4 bases and J gave up 3 bases, with 7 bases separating them. The CDR3 here is CASSPGYYGYTF. The CDR3 DNA reads TGTGCCAGCAGCCCGGGGTACTATGGCTACACCTTC.

This chain joins TRBV9 and TRBJ2-2; possibly TRBD2 for D (6 bases). The CDR3 covers 15 residues. The germline V gene encodes CDR1 SGDLS and CDR2 YYNGEE. With 0 bases removed from V and 4 bases from J, the gap between germline ends came to 10 bases. CDR3 loop: CASSVASAFTGELFF. In DNA, the CDR3 is TGTGCCAGCAGCGTAGCTAGCGCTTTCACCGGGGAGCTGTTTTTT.